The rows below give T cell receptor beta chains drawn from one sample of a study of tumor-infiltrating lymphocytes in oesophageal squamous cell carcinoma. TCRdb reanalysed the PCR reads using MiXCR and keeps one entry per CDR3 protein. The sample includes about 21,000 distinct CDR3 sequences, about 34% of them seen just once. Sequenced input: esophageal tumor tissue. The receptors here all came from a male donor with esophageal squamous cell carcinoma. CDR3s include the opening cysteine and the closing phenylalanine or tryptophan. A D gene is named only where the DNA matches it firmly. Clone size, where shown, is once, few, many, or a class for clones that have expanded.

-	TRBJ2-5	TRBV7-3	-	TGTGCCAGCAGCTTAGCAAGTGGGGTTTGGGAGCAGTACTTC	CASSLASGVWEQYF
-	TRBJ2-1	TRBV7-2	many	TGTGCCAGCAGCTCGACCCCACGACGAGAGCAGTTCTTC	CASSSTPRREQFF
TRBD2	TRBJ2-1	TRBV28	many	TGTGCCAGCAGTTTATTGTCTAGCGGGATGAATGAGCAGTTCTTC	CASSLLSSGMNEQFF
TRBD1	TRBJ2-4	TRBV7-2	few	TGTGCCAGCAGCCCAGACAGGGCGGAGGCCAAAAACATTCAGTACTTC	CASSPDRAEAKNIQYF
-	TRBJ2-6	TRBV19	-	TGTGCCAGTTCGCGGCCTACTGGGCTCTCTGGGGCCAACGTCCTGACTTTC	CASSRPTGLSGANVLTF
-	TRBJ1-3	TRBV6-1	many	TGTGCCAGCAGCCGAGACCTCCGGGGGGGCGGCTCTGGAAACACCATATATTTT	CASSRDLRGGGSGNTIYF
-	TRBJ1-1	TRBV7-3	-	TGTGCCAGCAGCTCAGGACCCTTGAACACTGAAGCTTTCTTT	CASSSGPLNTEAFF
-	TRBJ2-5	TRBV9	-	TGTGCCAGCAGCGCCCCATCGTCGATCGGAGAGACCCAGTACTTC	CASSAPSSIGETQYF
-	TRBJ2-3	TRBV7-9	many	TGTGCCAGCAGCTTTGGACAGCAAACGCAGTATTTT	CASSFGQQTQYF
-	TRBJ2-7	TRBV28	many	TGTGCCAGCAGCTCCTGGGACGAGCAGTACTTC	CASSSWDEQYF
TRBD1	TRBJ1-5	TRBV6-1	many	TGTGCCAGCAGTCGACAGGGAAGTGGCAATCAGCCCCAGCATTTT	CASSRQGSGNQPQHF
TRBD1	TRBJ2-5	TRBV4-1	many	TGCGCCAGCAGCCAAGGCCAGCAGACAGGGGGCCGAGAGACCCAGTACTTC	CASSQGQQTGGRETQYF
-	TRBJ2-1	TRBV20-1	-	TGCAGTGCTCCTTACAGGGCGGGGAGCTCCTACAATGAGCAGTTCTTC	CSAPYRAGSSYNEQFF
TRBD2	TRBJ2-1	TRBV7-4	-	TGTGCCAGCAGCTTAGTCAGACAGAGAGCGGGAGAGCTCAAGAGCTCCTACAATGAGCAGTTCTTC	CASSLVRQRAGELKSSYNEQFF
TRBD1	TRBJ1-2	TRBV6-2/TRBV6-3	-	TGTGCCAGCAGTACCCGGACAGGGGGTAACTATGGCTACACCTTC	CASSTRTGGNYGYTF
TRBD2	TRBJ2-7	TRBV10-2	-	TGCGCCAGCAGCGACAGGGGACTAGCGGGAGGGCTTAGCTGGTCCTACAATGAGCAGTACTTC	CASSDRGLAGGLSWSYNEQYF
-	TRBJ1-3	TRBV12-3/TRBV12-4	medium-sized	TGTGCCAGCAACCCGTCGGGAACTGGAAACACCATATATTTT	CASNPSGTGNTIYF
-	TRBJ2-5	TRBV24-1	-	TGTGCCACCAGTGATTTGCTTCTGGCGGGAGAGACCCAGTACTTC	CATSDLLLAGETQYF
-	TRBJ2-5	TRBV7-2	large	TGTGCCAGCAGCTACTCTCAAGAGACCCAGTACTTC	CASSYSQETQYF
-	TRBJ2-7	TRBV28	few	TGTGCCAGCAGGACACAAGTTTACGAGCAGTACTTC	CASRTQVYEQYF
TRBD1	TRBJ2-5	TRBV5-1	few	TGCGCCAGCAGCTCTTTAAGGACAGGGGTTGAGACCCAGTACTTC	CASSSLRTGVETQYF
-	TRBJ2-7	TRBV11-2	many	TGTGCCAGCAGCTTAGTTTTGGAGAGCTCCTACGAGCAGTACTTC	CASSLVLESSYEQYF
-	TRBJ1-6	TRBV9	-	TGTGCCAGCAGCCTGGGGACGAGAGGGCCCCTCCACTTT	CASSLGTRGPLHF
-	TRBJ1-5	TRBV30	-	TGTGCCTGGAGCCCCGCGAGTTCCTATAGCAATCAGCCCCAGCATTTT	CAWSPASSYSNQPQHF
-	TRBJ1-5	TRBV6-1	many	TGTGCCAGCAGTTCCACGAATAGCAATCAGCCCCAGCATTTT	CASSSTNSNQPQHF
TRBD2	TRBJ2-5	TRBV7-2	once	TGTGCCAGCAGCCCGTGGACTAGCGGGCAAGAGACCCAGTACTTC	CASSPWTSGQETQYF
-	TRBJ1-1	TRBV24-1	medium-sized	TGTGCCACCAGTGGCGAGAACACTGAAGCTTTCTTT	CATSGENTEAFF
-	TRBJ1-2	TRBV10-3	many	TGTGCCATCCGGAGCGGTGATGCTATAGGCTACACCTTC	CAIRSGDAIGYTF
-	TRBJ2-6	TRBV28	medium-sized	TGTGCCAGCAGTTTATCGACTTGGCTGCGCTCTGGGGCCAACGTCCTGACTTTC	CASSLSTWLRSGANVLTF
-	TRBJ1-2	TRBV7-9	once	TGTGCCAGCAGCTCCCAGGTGGATGGCTACACCTTC	CASSSQVDGYTF
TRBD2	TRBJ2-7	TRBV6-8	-	TGTGCCAGCAATACCGGGACTATTAACGAGCAGTACTTC	CASNTGTINEQYF
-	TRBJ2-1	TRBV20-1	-	TGCAGTGCTAGACACGGACGCCTCGACTATTATTCACCCCTCCACTTC	CSARHGRLDYYSPLHF
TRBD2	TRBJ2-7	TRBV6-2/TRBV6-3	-	TGTGCCAGCAGACCGGGACTAGGGTCCCTCGAGCAGTACTTC	CASRPGLGSLEQYF
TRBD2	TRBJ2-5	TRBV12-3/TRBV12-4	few	TGTGCCAGCACTATGGGACTAGCGGGAGGAGAGACCCAGTACTTC	CASTMGLAGGETQYF
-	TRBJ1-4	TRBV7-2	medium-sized	TGTGCCAGCAGCTTCCGAAGGGGGATTAATGAAAAACTGTTTTTT	CASSFRRGINEKLFF
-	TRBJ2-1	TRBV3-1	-	TGTGCCAGCAGCCAAGAGTCTAGCTATCGGGAGCAGTTCTTC	CASSQESSYREQFF
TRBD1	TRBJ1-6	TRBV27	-	TGTGCCAGCAGACTACAGGGGGCATTCTCACCCCTCCACTTT	CASRLQGAFSPLHF
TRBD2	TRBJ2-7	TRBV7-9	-	TGTGCCAGCAGCTGGTCAGGTCTATCTGCGGGAGGGCTTAATGAGCAGTACTTC	CASSWSGLSAGGLNEQYF
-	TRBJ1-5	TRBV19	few	TGTGCCAGTAGTATATCAGGTCGAAATCAGCCCCAGCATTTT	CASSISGRNQPQHF
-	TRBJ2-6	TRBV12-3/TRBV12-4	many	TGTGCCAGCAGGCTGGAAGGCTCTGGGGCCAACGTCCTGACTTTC	CASRLEGSGANVLTF
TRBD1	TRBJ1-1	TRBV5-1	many	TGCGCCAGCAGCATTTGGGGGACAGGGGGTGAAGCTTTCTTT	CASSIWGTGGEAFF
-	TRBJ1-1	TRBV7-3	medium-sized	TGTGCCAGCAGCCAAACACCGAACACTGAAGCTTTCTTT	CASSQTPNTEAFF
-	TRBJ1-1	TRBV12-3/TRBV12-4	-	TGTGCCAGCAGTTTGACGGTGAACACTGGAGCTTTCTTT	CASSLTVNTGAFF
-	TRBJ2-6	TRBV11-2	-	TGTGCCAGCAGCTTACAGGTCTCTGGGGCCAACGTCCTGACTTTC	CASSLQVSGANVLTF
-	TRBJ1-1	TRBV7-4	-	TGTGCCAGCAGCCCTGAAGTTGGGACTGAAGCTTTCTTT	CASSPEVGTEAFF
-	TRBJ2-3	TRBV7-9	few	TGTGCCAGCAGCTTAGGTAGTGGGGAAGATACGCAGTATTTT	CASSLGSGEDTQYF
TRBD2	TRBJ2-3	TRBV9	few	TGTGCCAGCGGCGCTAGCGGGGGAAACACAGATACGCAGTATTTT	CASGASGGNTDTQYF
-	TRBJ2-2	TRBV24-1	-	TGTGCCACCAGTGCAGAGTACGCCGGGGAGCTGTTTTTT	CATSAEYAGELFF